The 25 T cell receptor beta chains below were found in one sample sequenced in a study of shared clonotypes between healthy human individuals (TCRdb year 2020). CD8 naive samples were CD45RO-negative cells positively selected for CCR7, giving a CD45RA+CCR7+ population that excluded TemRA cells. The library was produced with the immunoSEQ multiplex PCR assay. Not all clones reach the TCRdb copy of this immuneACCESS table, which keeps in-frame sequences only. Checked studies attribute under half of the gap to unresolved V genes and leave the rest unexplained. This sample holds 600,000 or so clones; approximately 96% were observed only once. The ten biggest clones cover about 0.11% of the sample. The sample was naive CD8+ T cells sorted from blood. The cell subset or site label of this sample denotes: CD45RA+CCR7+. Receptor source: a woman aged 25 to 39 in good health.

The CDR3 region has the DNA TGTGCCAGCAGCTTAGGACAGGGGAAATATACTGAAGCTTTCTTT. It specifies CASSLGQGKYTEAFF. The chain joins TRBV7-9 to TRBJ1-1; 8 bases match TRBD1. Germline loops: CDR1 SEHNR, CDR2 FQNEAQ (reference sequence). Trimming cost V 1 base and J 5 bases; bases outside gene matches: 6. The CDR3 loop spans 15 amino acids. Supplemented by reference TRBV7-9 and TRBJ1-1, the full variable domain reads DTGVSQNPRHKITKRGQNVTFRCDPISEHNRLYWYRQTLGQGPEFLTYFQNEAQLEKSRLLSDRFSAERPKGSFSTLEIQRTEQGDSAMYLCASSLGQGKYTEAFFGQGTRLTVV.

As DNA, the CDR3 is TGTGCCAGCAGTTACGGCGGCCGCTTGAGCGAGCAGTACTTC. This sequence encodes CASSYGGRLSEQYF. V is TRBV6-5 and J is TRBJ2-7; D is unresolved. Looked up from germline, CDR1 is MNHEY and CDR2 is SVGAGI. The germline V and J ends were trimmed by 2 bases and 6 bases, with 14 bases remaining between them. The CDR3 has 14 residues.

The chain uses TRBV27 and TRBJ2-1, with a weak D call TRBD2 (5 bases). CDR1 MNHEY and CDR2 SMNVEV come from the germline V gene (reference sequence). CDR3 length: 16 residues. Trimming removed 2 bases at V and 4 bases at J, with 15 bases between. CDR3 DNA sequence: TGTGCCAGCAGTTTAAGCTTCGGCGGGCCTTACAATGAGCAGTTCTTC. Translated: CASSLSFGGPYNEQFF.

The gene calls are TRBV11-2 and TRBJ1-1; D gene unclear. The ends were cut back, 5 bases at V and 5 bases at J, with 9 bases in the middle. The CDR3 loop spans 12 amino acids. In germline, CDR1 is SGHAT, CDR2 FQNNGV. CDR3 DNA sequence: TGTGCCAGCAGCCGGCGCGGGACTGAAGCTTTCTTT. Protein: CASSRRGTEAFF.

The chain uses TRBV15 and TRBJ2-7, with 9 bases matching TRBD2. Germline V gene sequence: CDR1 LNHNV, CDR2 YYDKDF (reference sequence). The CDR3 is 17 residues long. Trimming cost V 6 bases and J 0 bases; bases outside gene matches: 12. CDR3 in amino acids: CATRGARTSENSYEQYF. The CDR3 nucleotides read TGTGCCACCAGAGGCGCTCGGACTAGCGAAAACTCCTACGAGCAGTACTTC.

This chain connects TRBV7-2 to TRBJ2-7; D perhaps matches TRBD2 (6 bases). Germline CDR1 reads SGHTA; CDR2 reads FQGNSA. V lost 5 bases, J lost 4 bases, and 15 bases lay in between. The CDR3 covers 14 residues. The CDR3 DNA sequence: TGTGCCAGCAGCACGCGGGACGGCCGATACGAGCAGTACTTC. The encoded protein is CASSTRDGRYEQYF.

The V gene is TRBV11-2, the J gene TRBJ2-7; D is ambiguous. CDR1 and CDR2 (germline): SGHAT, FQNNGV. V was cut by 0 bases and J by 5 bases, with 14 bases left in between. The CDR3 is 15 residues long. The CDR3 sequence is CASSLDGSRRNEQYF. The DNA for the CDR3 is TGTGCCAGCAGCTTAGATGGGTCACGACGGAACGAGCAGTACTTC.

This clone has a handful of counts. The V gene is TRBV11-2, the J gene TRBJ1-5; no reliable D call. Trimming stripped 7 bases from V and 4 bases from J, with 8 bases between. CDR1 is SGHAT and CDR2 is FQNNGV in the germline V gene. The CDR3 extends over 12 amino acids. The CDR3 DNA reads TGTGCCAGCAAGGAGAATAATCAGCCCCAGCATTTT. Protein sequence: CASKENNQPQHF.

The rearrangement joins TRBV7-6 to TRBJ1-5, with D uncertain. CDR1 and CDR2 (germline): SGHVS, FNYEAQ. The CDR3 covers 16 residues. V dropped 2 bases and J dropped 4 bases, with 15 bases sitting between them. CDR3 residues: CASSLYPPWENQPQHF. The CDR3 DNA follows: TGTGCCAGCAGCTTATATCCTCCTTGGGAGAATCAGCCCCAGCATTTT.

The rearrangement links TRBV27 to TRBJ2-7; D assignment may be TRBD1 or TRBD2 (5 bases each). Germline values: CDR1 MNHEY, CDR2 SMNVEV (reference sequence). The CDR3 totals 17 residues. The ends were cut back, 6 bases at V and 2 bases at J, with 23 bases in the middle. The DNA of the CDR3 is TGTGCCAGCAGCCACCAAGCAATCCAGGGAGCCCCCTACGAGCAGTACTTC. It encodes CASSHQAIQGAPYEQYF.

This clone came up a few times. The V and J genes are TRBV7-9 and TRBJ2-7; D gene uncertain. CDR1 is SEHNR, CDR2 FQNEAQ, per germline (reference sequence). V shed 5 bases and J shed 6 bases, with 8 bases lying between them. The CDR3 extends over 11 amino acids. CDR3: CASSPDGEQYF. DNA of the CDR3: TGTGCCAGCAGCCCGGACGGCGAGCAGTACTTC.

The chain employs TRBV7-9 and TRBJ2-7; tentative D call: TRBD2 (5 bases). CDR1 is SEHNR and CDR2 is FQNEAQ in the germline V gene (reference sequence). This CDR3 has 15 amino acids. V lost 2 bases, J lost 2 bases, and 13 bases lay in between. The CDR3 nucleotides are TGTGCCAGCAGCTTATTGTGGGCTAGCCCCTACGAGCAGTACTTC. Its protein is CASSLLWASPYEQYF.

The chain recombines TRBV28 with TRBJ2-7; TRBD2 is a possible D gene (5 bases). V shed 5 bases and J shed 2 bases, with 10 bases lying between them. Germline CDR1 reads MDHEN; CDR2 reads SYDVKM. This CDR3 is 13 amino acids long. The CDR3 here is CASSRRGPYEQYF. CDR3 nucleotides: TGTGCCAGCAGTCGGCGAGGGCCCTACGAGCAGTACTTC. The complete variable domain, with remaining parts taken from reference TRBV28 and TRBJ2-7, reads DVKVTQSSRYLVKRTGEKVFLECVQDMDHENMFWYRQDPGLGLRLIYFSYDVKMKEKGDIPEGYSVSREKKERFSLILESASTNQTSMYLCASSRRGPYEQYFGPGTRLTVT.

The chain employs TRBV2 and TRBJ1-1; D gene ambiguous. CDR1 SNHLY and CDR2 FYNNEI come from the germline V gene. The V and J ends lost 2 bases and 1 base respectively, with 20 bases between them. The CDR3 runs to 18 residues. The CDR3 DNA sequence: TGTGCCAGCAGTGAAAAAGGTTTATGGGCGGAGGAGAACACTGAAGCTTTCTTT. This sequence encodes CASSEKGLWAEENTEAFF.

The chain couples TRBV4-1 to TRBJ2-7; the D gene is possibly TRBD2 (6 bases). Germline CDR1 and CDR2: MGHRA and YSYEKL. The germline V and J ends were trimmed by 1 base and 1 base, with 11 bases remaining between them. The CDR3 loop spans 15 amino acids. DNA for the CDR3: TGCGCCAGCAGCCAAGTCAGGCGGGGATCCTACGAGCAGTACTTC. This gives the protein CASSQVRRGSYEQYF.

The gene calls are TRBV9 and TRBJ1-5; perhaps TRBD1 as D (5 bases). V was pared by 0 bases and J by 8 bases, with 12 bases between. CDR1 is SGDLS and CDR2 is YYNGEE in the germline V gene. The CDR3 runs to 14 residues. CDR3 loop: CASSVEGKGKPQHF. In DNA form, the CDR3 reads TGTGCCAGCAGCGTAGAAGGGAAGGGGAAGCCCCAGCATTTT.

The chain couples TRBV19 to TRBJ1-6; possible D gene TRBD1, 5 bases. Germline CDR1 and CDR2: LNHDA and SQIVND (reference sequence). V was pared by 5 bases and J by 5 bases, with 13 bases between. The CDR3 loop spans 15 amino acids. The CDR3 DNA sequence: TGTGCCAGTAGTCCTGGGACTTATAATAATTCACCCCTCCACTTT. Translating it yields CASSPGTYNNSPLHF.

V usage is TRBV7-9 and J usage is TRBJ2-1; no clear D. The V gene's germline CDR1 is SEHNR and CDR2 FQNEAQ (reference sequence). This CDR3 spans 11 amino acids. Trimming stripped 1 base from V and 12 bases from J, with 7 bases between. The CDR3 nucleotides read TGTGCCAGCAGCTTAGAGCCTGGGCAGTTCTTC. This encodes CASSLEPGQFF.

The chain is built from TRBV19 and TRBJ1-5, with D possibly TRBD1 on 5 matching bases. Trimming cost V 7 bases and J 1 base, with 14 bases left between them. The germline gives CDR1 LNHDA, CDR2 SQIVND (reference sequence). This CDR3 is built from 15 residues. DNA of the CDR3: TGTGCCAGTAACGACCGGGGCACAAGCAATCAGCCCCAGCATTTT. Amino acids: CASNDRGTSNQPQHF.

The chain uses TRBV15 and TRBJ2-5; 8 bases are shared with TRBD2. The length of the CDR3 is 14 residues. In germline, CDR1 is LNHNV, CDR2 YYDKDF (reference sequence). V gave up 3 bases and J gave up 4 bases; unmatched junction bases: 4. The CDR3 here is CATSRTSEIETQYF. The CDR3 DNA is TGTGCCACCAGCAGGACTAGCGAGATAGAGACCCAGTACTTC.

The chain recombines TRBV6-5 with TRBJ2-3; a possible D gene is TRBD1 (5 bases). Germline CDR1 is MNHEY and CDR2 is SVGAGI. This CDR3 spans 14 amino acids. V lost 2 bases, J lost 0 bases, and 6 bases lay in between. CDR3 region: CASSYGASTDTQYF. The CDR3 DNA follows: TGTGCCAGCAGTTACGGGGCCAGCACAGATACGCAGTATTTT.

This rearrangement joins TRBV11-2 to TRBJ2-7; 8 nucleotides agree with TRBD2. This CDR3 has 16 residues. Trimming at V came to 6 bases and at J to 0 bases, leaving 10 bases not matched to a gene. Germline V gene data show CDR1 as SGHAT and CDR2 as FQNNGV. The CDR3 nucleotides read TGTGCCAGCAGTCCCCCGCGCGGGGGGAGCTCCTACGAGCAGTACTTC. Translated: CASSPPRGGSSYEQYF.

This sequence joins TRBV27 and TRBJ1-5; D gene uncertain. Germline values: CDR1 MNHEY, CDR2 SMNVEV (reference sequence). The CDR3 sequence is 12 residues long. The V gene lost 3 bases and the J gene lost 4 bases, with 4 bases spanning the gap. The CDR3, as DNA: TGTGCCAGCAGTTTTGGAAATCAGCCCCAGCATTTT. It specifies CASSFGNQPQHF.

The CDR3 here is CSARPTGIREQFF. CDR3 coding DNA: TGCAGCGCCAGACCCACAGGGATCCGTGAGCAGTTCTTC. This sequence joins TRBV29-1 and TRBJ2-1; D is possibly TRBD1 (6 bases). Trimming removed 7 bases from V and 9 bases from J, with 19 bases in between. Germline values: CDR1 SQVTM, CDR2 ANQGSEA. The CDR3 extends over 13 amino acids.

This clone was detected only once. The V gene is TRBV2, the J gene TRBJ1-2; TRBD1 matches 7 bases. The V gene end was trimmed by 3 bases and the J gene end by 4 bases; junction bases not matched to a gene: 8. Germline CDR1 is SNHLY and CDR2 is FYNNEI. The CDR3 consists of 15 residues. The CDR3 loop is CASSETGRTVYGYTF. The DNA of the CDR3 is TGTGCCAGCAGTGAGACAGGGAGAACGGTCTATGGCTACACCTTC.